This is a list of T cell receptor beta chains from one sample in a study of blood T cell repertoires in COVID-19. Libraries were prepared by immunoSEQ multiplex PCR; TCRdb keeps only in-frame clonotypes and omits some of them. This sample has 250,000 or so clones, with under 85% found just once. The sequenced sample consisted of peripheral blood. These receptors were collected from a human donor in a cohort sampled during active COVID-19. The CDR3 runs from the conserved cysteine through the conserved F or W. The order of the fields is V gene, J gene, clone size, D gene, CDR3 protein, CDR3 DNA. The D gene is left open where the match is weak. Size values are once, few and many counts, or a class for expanded clones, and some rows have none.

TRBV5-1	TRBJ2-5	NA	TRBD1	CASSLAGDREETQYF	TGCGCCAGCAGCTTGGCCGGAGACAGGGAAGAGACCCAGTACTTC
TRBV6-5	TRBJ1-4	NA	TRBD1	CASTVGQGKLFF	TGTGCCAGCACCGTCGGACAGGGAAAACTGTTTTTT
TRBV5-1	TRBJ1-1	NA	NA	CASSLGNAQGNTEAFF	TGCGCCAGCAGCTTGGGGAACGCACAGGGGAACACTGAAGCTTTCTTT
TRBV5-4	TRBJ2-7	NA	NA	CASSQTGIADEQYF	TGTGCCAGCAGCCAAACCGGGATAGCAGACGAGCAGTACTTC
TRBV7-9	TRBJ2-7	NA	NA	CASSFGQGFGEQYF	TGTGCCAGCAGCTTCGGCCAGGGCTTTGGAGAGCAGTACTTC
TRBV7-6	TRBJ2-5	NA	TRBD1	CASSLLRDRAETQYF	TGTGCCAGCAGCTTGCTCCGGGACAGGGCGGAGACCCAGTACTTC
TRBV28	TRBJ1-5	NA	TRBD1	CASSSGQGDNQPQHF	TGTGCCAGCAGTTCCGGACAGGGGGACAATCAGCCCCAGCATTTT
TRBV19	TRBJ1-4	NA	TRBD1	CASSIRTGEKLFF	TGTGCCAGTAGTATCCGGACAGGTGAAAAACTGTTTTTT
TRBV19	TRBJ2-5	many	NA	CASSGRRGETQYF	TGTGCCAGTAGTGGGAGACGGGGGGAGACCCAGTACTTC
TRBV10-3	TRBJ1-1	NA	NA	CAIRYQGIDTEAFF	TGTGCCATCAGATACCAGGGGATTGACACTGAAGCTTTCTTT
TRBV5-5	TRBJ2-2	NA	NA	CASHTNPTGELFF	TGTGCCAGCCACACCAATCCCACCGGGGAGCTGTTTTTT
TRBV24-1	TRBJ2-2	NA	NA	CATSDSVAGAGELFF	TGTGCCACCAGTGATTCGGTAGCCGGCGCCGGGGAGCTGTTTTTT
TRBV10-2	TRBJ1-1	NA	TRBD1	CASSDRAGTGVYEAFF	TGCGCCAGCAGTGACCGGGCCGGGACAGGAGTTTATGAAGCTTTCTTT
TRBV6-2/TRBV6-3	TRBJ2-1	NA	NA	CASSYRAFAGEQFF	TGTGCCAGCAGTTATCGGGCCTTCGCGGGTGAGCAGTTCTTC
TRBV3-1/TRBV3-2	TRBJ2-1	NA	TRBD2	CASSQGVAGSYNEQFF	TGTGCCAGCAGCCAAGGGGTAGCGGGGTCCTACAATGAGCAGTTCTTC
TRBV11-2	TRBJ2-7	once	TRBD1	CASSSGQGNYEQYF	TGTGCCAGCAGCAGCGGACAGGGGAATTACGAGCAGTACTTC
TRBV13	TRBJ2-1	NA	NA	CASSPPDRTYNEQFF	TGTGCCAGCAGTCCCCCCGACAGGACTTACAATGAGCAGTTCTTC
TRBV14	TRBJ2-7	NA	NA	CASSQEIRSYEQYF	TGTGCCAGCAGCCAAGAGATCAGATCCTACGAGCAGTACTTC
TRBV6-5	TRBJ2-7	NA	TRBD2	CASRSGAGETYEQYF	TGTGCCAGCAGGAGCGGGGCGGGAGAGACCTACGAGCAGTACTTC
TRBV19	TRBJ1-5	few	NA	CASSIGGDHNQPQHF	TGTGCCAGTAGTATCGGAGGGGATCACAATCAGCCCCAGCATTTT
TRBV10-1	TRBJ2-3	NA	NA	CASSESGRADTQYF	TGCGCCAGCAGTGAGTCCGGCAGGGCAGATACGCAGTATTTT